This T cell receptor (beta chain) was identified in a study of response to subunit inactivated influenza vaccine. This clonotype occurred a few times. Each CDR3 protein is one row after TCRdb ran MiXCR on the RT-PCR reads. The sample holds about 650,000 distinct CDR3 sequences; around 15% are singletons and the top ten take 6.5% to 8%. This CDR3 spans 14 amino acids. The germline V gene encodes CDR1 SGHRS and CDR2 YFSETQ. Trimming cost V 4 bases and J 7 bases, with 17 bases left between them. The sample consisted of PBMCs from blood, taken less than 15 days before vaccination. The clonotype was recovered from a middle-aged man who received an inactivated influenza vaccine. This chain uses TRBV5-1 with TRBJ1-2, with D tentatively TRBD1 (5 bases). The CDR3 spells CASSPDSEVGGYTF. The CDR3 region has the DNA TGCGCCAGCAGCCCCGACAGCGAGGTCGGTGGCTACACCTTC.